Each of the 24 T cell receptor beta chains below was sequenced from the same sample in a study of OX40 agonist ivuxolimab in advanced cancers. Produced via immunoSEQ multiplex PCR; TCRdb's table is partial and in-frame only. The data hold some 14,000 clones, with about 81% observed a single time. This sample comprised CD4+ or CD8+ T cells sorted from blood, obtained in a trial of the OX40 agonist ivuxolimab. These receptors were collected from an adult with an advanced solid tumor such as melanoma, head and neck, liver or kidney cancer.

The rearrangement links TRBV25-1 to TRBJ2-1; D call uncertain. This CDR3 has 13 residues. V shed 0 bases and J shed 13 bases, with 13 bases lying between them. Germline V lookup: CDR1 MGHDK, CDR2 SYGVNS. The CDR3 reads CASSEYLRDAQFF. DNA for the CDR3: TGTGCCAGCAGTGAATATCTCCGAGACGCCCAGTTCTTC.

This CDR3 is CASSPHRQGYEQYF. For the CDR3, the DNA is TGTGCCAGCAGCCCACATCGACAGGGGTACGAGCAGTACTTC. The chain employs TRBV14 and TRBJ2-7, with 8 bases lining up with TRBD1. V gave up 4 bases and J gave up 4 bases; unmatched junction bases: 6. CDR1 and CDR2 from the germline V gene are SGHDN and FVKESK. There are 14 residues in the CDR3.

This sequence joins TRBV7-8 and TRBJ2-7; D not resolved. V was cut by 1 base and J by 7 bases, with 14 bases left in between. Per germline, CDR1 SGHVS and CDR2 FQNEAQ. The CDR3 runs to 14 residues. CDR3: CASSLDGLVSEQYF. The CDR3 region has the DNA TGTGCCAGCAGCTTAGATGGGCTAGTCAGTGAGCAGTACTTC.

The rearrangement joins TRBV19 to TRBJ1-5, with a tentative D call TRBD1 (6 bases). The V gene lost 7 bases and the J gene lost 4 bases, with 20 bases spanning the gap. The germline V gene has CDR1 LNHDA and CDR2 SQIVND (reference sequence). CDR3 length: 16 residues. As DNA, the CDR3 is TGTGCCAGTACTTCATTTTGGACAGAAATTAATCAGCCCCAGCATTTT. Translating it yields CASTSFWTEINQPQHF.

The chain combines TRBV6-6 with TRBJ2-1, with 7 bases that match TRBD1. Germline V gene data show CDR1 as MNHNY and CDR2 as SVGAGI (reference sequence). The CDR3 has 16 amino acids. Losses at the gene ends were 0 bases for V and 7 bases for J; bases not matched to a gene: 9. CDR3 sequence reads: CASSYSGRGYRNEQFF. CDR3 in DNA: TGTGCCAGCAGTTACTCTGGCAGGGGGTATAGGAATGAGCAGTTCTTC.

This clone was recorded a few times. The V and J genes are TRBV5-1 and TRBJ1-5, with 8 bases that match TRBD1. Germline V gene data show CDR1 as SGHRS and CDR2 as YFSETQ. This CDR3 spans 13 amino acids. V lost 5 bases, J lost 7 bases, and 5 bases stayed unmatched. CDR3 in amino acids: CASSRTGSQPQHF. The CDR3 DNA follows: TGCGCCAGCAGTCGGACAGGGTCACAGCCCCAGCATTTT.

The V and J genes are TRBV10-2 and TRBJ2-7, with D perhaps matching TRBD2 (5 bases). V was clipped by 7 bases and J by 7 bases, with 17 bases between them. CDR1 and CDR2 from the germline V gene are WSHSY and SAAADI. The CDR3 covers 13 residues. The DNA for the CDR3 is TGCGCCAGCACGGGGATAGCTACTTCGGAGCAGTACTTC. Translated, it gives CASTGIATSEQYF.

This clone was observed a single time. The CDR3 DNA reads TGTGCCAGCAGTTTAGAAGACAGGGGGGACGAAAAACTGTTTTTT. It is translated as CASSLEDRGDEKLFF. The chain has TRBV28 and TRBJ1-4, with 9 bases fitting TRBD1. V lost 2 bases to trimming and J lost 8 bases; unmatched junction nucleotides: 6. The CDR3 is made up of 15 amino acids. Germline lookup yields CDR1 MDHEN and CDR2 SYDVKM.

The chain joins TRBV25-1 to TRBJ2-7; a possible D gene is TRBD1 (5 bases). V dropped 5 bases and J dropped 4 bases, with 9 bases sitting between them. The CDR3 has 12 residues. From germline, CDR1 is MGHDK and CDR2 SYGVNS. CDR3 protein: CASSQAGYEQYF. The CDR3, as DNA: TGTGCCAGCAGTCAAGCAGGGTACGAGCAGTACTTC.

Relative to its sample, this clone is hyperexpanded. The V and J genes are TRBV4-1 and TRBJ2-7, with D possibly being TRBD2 (6 bases). This CDR3 region has 15 residues. Germline CDR1 MGHRA, CDR2 YSYEKL. The germline V and J ends were trimmed by 1 base and 5 bases, with 15 bases remaining between them. The CDR3, as DNA: TGCGCCAGCAGCCAAGGTATGGGAGGAACTGACGAGCAGTACTTC. Amino acid sequence: CASSQGMGGTDEQYF.

The J gene is TRBJ2-7, the V gene TRBV10-1; the match to TRBD2 covers 10 bases. V dropped 3 bases and J dropped 5; count of bases not matched to a gene: 10. The CDR3 is made up of 16 amino acids. Per the germline V gene, CDR1 is WNHNN and CDR2 is SYGVQD (reference sequence). The chain's CDR3 is CASSEPPAGGENEQYF. The CDR3 DNA is TGCGCCAGCAGTGAACCACCAGCGGGAGGGGAAAACGAGCAGTACTTC.

The chain employs TRBV14 and TRBJ2-6; 8 bases are shared with TRBD1. Trimming took 1 base from V and 0 from J; bases not matched to a gene: 2. Germline loops: CDR1 SGHDN, CDR2 FVKESK. This CDR3 has 17 residues. The CDR3 sequence: CASSQVRGHSGANVLTF. As DNA, the CDR3 is TGTGCCAGCAGCCAAGTCAGGGGGCACTCTGGGGCCAACGTCCTGACTTTC.

The chain links TRBV28 to TRBJ1-2; no clear D. Germline values: CDR1 MDHEN, CDR2 SYDVKM. The V end was cut by 6 bases, the J end by 2 bases, with 16 bases between. The CDR3 extends over 15 amino acids. The CDR3 region is CASRNDSSANYGYTF. CDR3 sequence (DNA): TGTGCCAGCAGAAACGACTCGAGCGCAAACTATGGCTACACCTTC.

As regards this clone: The junction and the germline gene differ at one end; a read error may be behind it. The V call is TRBV10-3, the J call TRBJ2-7, with D possibly matching TRBD2 (5 bases). The CDR3 spans 14 residues. Germline CDR1 is ENHRY and CDR2 is SYGVKD. The CDR3 DNA is TGTGCCAGCAGTGATACAGCCGGGGCCTACGAGCAGTACTTC. Translating gives CASSDTAGAYEQYF.

The V gene is TRBV18, the J gene TRBJ2-7; D is possibly TRBD1 (5 bases). Germline V CDR1 and CDR2: KGHSH, LQKENI. With 3 bases removed from V and 0 bases from J, the gap between germline ends came to 6 bases. The CDR3 spans 13 residues. The CDR3 sequence is CASSPDSSYEQYF. DNA of the CDR3: TGTGCCAGCTCACCTGACAGCTCCTACGAGCAGTACTTC. The full variable domain, completed using reference TRBV18 and TRBJ2-7, is NAGVMQNPRHLVRRRGQEARLRCSPMKGHSHVYWYRQLPEEGLKFMVYLQKENIIDESGMPKERFSAEFPKEGPSILRIQQVVRGDSAAYFCASSPDSSYEQYFGPGTRLTVT.

The chain carries TRBV9 and TRBJ2-6; D unclear. The CDR3 has 14 amino acids. In germline, CDR1 is SGDLS, CDR2 YYNGEE. V gave up 0 bases and J gave up 1 base, with 2 bases separating them. The CDR3 DNA follows: TGTGCCAGCAGCGTAGGATCTGGGGCCAACGTCCTGACTTTC. It codes for CASSVGSGANVLTF.

This chain joins TRBV15 and TRBJ2-1; D is uncertain. The V and J ends lost 0 bases and 10 bases respectively, with 7 bases between them. The CDR3 has 12 residues. Looked up from germline, CDR1 is LNHNV and CDR2 is YYDKDF (reference sequence). The CDR3 spells CATSRDRLEQFF. The CDR3, as DNA: TGTGCCACCAGCAGAGATCGCCTAGAGCAGTTCTTC.

This clone showed up just a few times. The chain employs TRBV28 and TRBJ1-6, with D possibly being TRBD1 (6 bases). Germline CDR1 MDHEN, CDR2 SYDVKM. The CDR3 has 15 amino acids. V gave up 5 bases and J gave up 8 bases, with 16 bases separating them. The CDR3: CASSLLGDTYSPLHF. The CDR3 coding sequence is TGTGCCAGCAGTCTCCTCGGGGACACCTATTCACCCCTCCACTTT.

V usage is TRBV27 and J usage is TRBJ2-3, with TRBD1 identical over 8 bases. J was trimmed by 7 bases and V by 7 bases; bases with no gene match: 13. The CDR3 has 15 amino acids. Germline V gene data show CDR1 as MNHEY and CDR2 as SMNVEV (reference sequence). CDR3 in amino acids: CASTSGTGTYNTQYF. The CDR3 bases are TGTGCCAGCACCTCTGGGACAGGTACTTACAATACGCAGTATTTT.

The chain joins TRBV27 to TRBJ1-5; 8 bases map to TRBD1. The V gene end was trimmed by 5 bases and the J gene end by 6 bases; junction bases not matched to a gene: 6. Germline CDR1 MNHEY, CDR2 SMNVEV (reference sequence). This CDR3 is built from 14 residues. The CDR3 reads CASSIRGRGQPQHF. CDR3 DNA: TGTGCCAGCAGTATCAGGGGGCGCGGTCAGCCCCAGCATTTT.

Only one count was recorded for this clone. This chain uses TRBV13 with TRBJ2-7, with no clear D. The germline gives CDR1 PRHDT, CDR2 FYEKMQ (reference sequence). V gave up 0 bases and J gave up 6 bases, with 18 bases separating them. This CDR3 contains 16 residues. The CDR3 sequence: CASSLGGPVGRVEQYF. CDR3 nucleotide sequence: TGTGCCAGCAGCTTAGGGGGCCCGGTGGGTAGGGTCGAGCAGTACTTC.

This clone was seen a few times. This chain links TRBV6-5 with TRBJ1-1; no clear D gene. Germline CDR1 is MNHEY and CDR2 is SVGAGI. Trimming cost V 2 bases and J 8 bases, with 6 bases left between them. This CDR3 is 11 amino acids long. The CDR3 spells CASSYGIEAFF. The CDR3 nucleotides are TGTGCCAGCAGTTACGGGATAGAAGCTTTCTTT.

The chain is built from TRBV19 and TRBJ1-5; D is unclear. Deletions cut 10 bases from V and 0 bases from J, with 13 bases between. The germline CDR1 and CDR2 sequences are LNHDA and SQIVND (reference sequence). This CDR3 is 14 amino acids long. In DNA form, the CDR3 reads TGTGCCACCAACTATTTCAGTAGCAATCAGCCCCAGCATTTT. Translated: CATNYFSSNQPQHF.

The chain carries TRBV20-1 and TRBJ2-7, with 8 positions matching TRBD2. The CDR3 loop spans 11 amino acids. Trimming removed 5 bases from V and 4 bases from J; junction bases left unmatched: 1. Germline-derived CDR1 and CDR2 are DFQATT and SNEGSKA (reference sequence). In DNA form, the CDR3 reads TGCAGTGCTGCGGGGGGATACGAGCAGTACTTC. Amino acids: CSAAGGYEQYF.